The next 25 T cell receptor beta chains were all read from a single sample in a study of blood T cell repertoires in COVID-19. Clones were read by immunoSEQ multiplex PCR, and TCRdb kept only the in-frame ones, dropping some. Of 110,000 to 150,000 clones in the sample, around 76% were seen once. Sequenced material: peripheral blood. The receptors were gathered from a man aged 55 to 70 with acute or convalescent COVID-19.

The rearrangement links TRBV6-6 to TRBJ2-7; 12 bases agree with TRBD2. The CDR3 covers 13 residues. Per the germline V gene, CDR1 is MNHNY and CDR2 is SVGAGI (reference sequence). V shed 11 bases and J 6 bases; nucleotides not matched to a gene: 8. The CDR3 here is CAARLAGDGEQYF. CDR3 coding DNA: TGTGCCGCTCGACTAGCGGGAGACGGCGAGCAGTACTTC.

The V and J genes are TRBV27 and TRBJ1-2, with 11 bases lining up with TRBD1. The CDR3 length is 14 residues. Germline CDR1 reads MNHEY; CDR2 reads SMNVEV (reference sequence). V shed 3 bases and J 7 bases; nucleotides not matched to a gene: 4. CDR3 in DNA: TGTGCCAGCAGTTTTGGGGACAGGGGGTTTGGCTACACCTTC. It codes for CASSFGDRGFGYTF.

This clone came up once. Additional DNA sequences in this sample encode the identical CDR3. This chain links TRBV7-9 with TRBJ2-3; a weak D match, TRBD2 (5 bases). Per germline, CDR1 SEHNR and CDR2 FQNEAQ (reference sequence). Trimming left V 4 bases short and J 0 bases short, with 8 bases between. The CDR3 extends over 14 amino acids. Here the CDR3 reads CASSSGGSTDTQYF. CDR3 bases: TGTGCCAGCAGCTCGGGCGGGAGCACAGATACGCAGTATTTT.

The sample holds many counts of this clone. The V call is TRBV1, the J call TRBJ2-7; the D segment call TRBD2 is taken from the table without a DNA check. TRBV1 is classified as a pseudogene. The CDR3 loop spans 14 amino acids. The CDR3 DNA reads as TGCACCAGCAGCCGGACTAGCGGACTTTACGAGCAGTACTTC. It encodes CTSSRTSGLYEQYF.

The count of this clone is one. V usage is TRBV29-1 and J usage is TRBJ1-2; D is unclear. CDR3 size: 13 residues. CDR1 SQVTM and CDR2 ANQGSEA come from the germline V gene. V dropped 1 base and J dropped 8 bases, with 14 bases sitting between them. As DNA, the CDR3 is TGCAGCGTTGAAGGGAGTCATCTATGGGGCTACACCTTC. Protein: CSVEGSHLWGYTF.

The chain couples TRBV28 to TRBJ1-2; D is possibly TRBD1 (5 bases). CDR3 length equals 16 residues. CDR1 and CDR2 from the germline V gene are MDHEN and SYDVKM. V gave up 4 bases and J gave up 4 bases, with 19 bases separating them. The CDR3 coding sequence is TGTGCCAGCAGTTCACCCGGTATTTGGGGGGGCTATGGCTACACCTTC. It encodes CASSSPGIWGGYGYTF.

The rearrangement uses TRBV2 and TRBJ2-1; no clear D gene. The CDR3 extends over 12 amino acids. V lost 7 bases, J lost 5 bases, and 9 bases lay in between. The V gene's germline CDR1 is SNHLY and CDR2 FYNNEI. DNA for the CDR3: TGTGCCAGCAACACCCAGGACAATGAGCAGTTCTTC. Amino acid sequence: CASNTQDNEQFF.

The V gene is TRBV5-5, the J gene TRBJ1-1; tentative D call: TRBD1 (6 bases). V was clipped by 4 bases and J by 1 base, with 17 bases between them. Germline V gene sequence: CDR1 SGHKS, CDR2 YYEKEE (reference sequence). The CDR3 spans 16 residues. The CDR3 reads CASSLRSRTENTEAFF. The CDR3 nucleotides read TGTGCCAGCAGCCTACGGAGCAGGACAGAGAACACTGAAGCTTTCTTT.

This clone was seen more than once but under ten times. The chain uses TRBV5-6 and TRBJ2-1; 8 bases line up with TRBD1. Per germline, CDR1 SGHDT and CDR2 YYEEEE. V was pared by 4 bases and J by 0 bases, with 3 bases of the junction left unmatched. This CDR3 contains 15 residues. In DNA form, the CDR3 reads TGTGCCAGCAGCCGCAGGGGGCTCTCCTACAATGAGCAGTTCTTC. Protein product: CASSRRGLSYNEQFF.

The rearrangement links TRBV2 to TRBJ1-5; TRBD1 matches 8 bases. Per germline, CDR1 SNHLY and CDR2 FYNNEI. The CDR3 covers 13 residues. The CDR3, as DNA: TGTGCTACCAGGGGGCAGGAAAATCAGCCCCAGCATTTT. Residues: CATRGQENQPQHF.

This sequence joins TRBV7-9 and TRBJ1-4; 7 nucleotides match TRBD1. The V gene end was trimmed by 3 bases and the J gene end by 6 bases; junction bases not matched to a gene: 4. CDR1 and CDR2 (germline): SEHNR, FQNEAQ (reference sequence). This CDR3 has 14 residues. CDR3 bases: TGTGCCAGCAGCTTCCGTGGACAGGATGAAAAACTGTTTTTT. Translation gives CASSFRGQDEKLFF.

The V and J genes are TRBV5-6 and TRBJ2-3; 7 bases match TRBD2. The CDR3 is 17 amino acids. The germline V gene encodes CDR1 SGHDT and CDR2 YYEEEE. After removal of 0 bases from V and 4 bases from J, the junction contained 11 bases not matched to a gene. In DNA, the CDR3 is TGTGCCAGCAGCTTGGTTAGCTGGGGGAGGGCCCCAGATACGCAGTATTTT. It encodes CASSLVSWGRAPDTQYF.

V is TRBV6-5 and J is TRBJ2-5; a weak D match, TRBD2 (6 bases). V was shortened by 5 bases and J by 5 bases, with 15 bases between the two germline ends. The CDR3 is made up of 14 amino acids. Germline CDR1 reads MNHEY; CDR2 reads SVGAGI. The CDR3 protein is CASSRGALVETQYF. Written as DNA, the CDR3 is TGTGCCAGCAGTCGCGGGGCCCTGGTCGAGACCCAGTACTTC.

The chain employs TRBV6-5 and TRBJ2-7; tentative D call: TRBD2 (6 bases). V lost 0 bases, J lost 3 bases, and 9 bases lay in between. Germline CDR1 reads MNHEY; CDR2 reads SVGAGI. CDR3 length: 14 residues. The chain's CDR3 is CASSYSRDFYEQYF. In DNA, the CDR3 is TGTGCCAGCAGTTACTCTAGGGACTTCTACGAGCAGTACTTC.

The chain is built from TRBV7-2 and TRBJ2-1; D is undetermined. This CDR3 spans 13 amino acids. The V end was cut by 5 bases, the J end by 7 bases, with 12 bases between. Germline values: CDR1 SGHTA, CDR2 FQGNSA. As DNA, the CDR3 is TGTGCCAGCAGCCCCGGCGGTCGTAATGAGCAGTTCTTC. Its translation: CASSPGGRNEQFF.

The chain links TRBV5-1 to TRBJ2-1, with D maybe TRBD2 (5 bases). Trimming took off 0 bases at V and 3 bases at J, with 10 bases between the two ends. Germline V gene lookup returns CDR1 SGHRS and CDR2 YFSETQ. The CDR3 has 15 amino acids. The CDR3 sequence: CASSLGGAFYNEQFF. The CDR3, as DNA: TGCGCCAGCAGCTTGGGGGGAGCGTTCTACAATGAGCAGTTCTTC. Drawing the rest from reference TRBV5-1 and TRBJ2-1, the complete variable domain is KAGVTQTPRYLIKTRGQQVTLSCSPISGHRSVSWYQQTPGQGLQFLFEYFSETQRNKGNFPGRFSGRQFSNSRSEMNVSTLELGDSALYLCASSLGGAFYNEQFFGPGTRLTVL.

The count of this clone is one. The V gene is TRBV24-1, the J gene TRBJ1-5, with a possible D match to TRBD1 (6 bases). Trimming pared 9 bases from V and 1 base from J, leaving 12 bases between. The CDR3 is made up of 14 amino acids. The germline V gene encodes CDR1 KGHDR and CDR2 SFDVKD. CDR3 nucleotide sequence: TGTGCCACCTCAGGGGCTGTAAGCAATCAGCCCCAGCATTTT. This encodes CATSGAVSNQPQHF.

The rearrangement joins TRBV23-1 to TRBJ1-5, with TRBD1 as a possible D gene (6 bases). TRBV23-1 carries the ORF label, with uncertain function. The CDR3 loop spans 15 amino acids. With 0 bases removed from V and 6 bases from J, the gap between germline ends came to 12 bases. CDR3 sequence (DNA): TGCGCCAGCAGTCAATCGACAGGATGGGGTCAGCCCCAGCATTTT. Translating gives CASSQSTGWGQPQHF.

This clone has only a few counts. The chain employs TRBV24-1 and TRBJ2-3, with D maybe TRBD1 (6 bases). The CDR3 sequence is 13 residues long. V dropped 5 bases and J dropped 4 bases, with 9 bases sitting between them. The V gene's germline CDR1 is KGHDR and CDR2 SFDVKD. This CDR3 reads CATSGQGSDTQYF. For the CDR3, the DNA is TGTGCCACCAGTGGGCAGGGGTCAGATACGCAGTATTTT.

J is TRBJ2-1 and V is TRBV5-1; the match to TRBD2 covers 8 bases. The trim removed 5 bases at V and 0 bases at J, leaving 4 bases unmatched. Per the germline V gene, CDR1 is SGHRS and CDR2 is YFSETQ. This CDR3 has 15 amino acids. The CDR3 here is CASRQRESSYNEQFF. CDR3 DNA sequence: TGCGCCAGCAGGCAGCGGGAGAGCTCCTACAATGAGCAGTTCTTC. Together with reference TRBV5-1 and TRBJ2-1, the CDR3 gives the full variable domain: KAGVTQTPRYLIKTRGQQVTLSCSPISGHRSVSWYQQTPGQGLQFLFEYFSETQRNKGNFPGRFSGRQFSNSRSEMNVSTLELGDSALYLCASRQRESSYNEQFFGPGTRLTVL.

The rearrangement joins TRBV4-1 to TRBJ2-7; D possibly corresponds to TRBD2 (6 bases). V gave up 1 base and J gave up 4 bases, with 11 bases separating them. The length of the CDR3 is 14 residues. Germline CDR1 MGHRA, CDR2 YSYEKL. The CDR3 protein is CASSQVPTSYEQYF. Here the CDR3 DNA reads TGCGCCAGCAGCCAAGTGCCGACTAGTTACGAGCAGTACTTC.

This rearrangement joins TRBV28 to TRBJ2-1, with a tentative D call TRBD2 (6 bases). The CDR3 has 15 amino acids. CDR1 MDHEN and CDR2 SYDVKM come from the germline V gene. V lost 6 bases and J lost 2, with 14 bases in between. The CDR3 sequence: CASSPGGLTYNEQFF. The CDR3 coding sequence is TGTGCCAGCAGCCCTGGAGGGTTGACCTACAATGAGCAGTTCTTC.

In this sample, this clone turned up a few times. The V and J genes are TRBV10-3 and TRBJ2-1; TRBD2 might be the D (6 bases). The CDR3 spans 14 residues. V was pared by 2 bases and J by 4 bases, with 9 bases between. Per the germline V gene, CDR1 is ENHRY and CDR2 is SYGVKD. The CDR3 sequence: CAISEKDYYNEQFF. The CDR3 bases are TGTGCCATCAGTGAGAAGGACTATTACAATGAGCAGTTCTTC.

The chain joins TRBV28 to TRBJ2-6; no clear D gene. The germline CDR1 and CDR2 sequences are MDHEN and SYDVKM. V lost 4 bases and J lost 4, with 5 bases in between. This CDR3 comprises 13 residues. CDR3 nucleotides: TGTGCCAGCAGTTCTTCCGGGGCCAACGTCCTGACTTTC. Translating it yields CASSSSGANVLTF.

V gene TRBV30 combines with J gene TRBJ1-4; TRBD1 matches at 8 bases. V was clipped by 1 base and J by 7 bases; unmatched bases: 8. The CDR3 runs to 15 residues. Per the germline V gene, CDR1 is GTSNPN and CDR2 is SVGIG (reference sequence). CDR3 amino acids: CAWSEGDRWSEKLFF. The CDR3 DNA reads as TGTGCCTGGAGTGAGGGGGACAGGTGGAGTGAAAAACTGTTTTTT. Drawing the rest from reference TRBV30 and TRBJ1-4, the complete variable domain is SQTIHQWPATLVQPVGSPLSLECTVEGTSNPNLYWYRQAAGRGLQLLFYSVGIGQISSEVPQNLSASRPQDRQFILSSKKLLLSDSGFYLCAWSEGDRWSEKLFFGSGTQLSVL.